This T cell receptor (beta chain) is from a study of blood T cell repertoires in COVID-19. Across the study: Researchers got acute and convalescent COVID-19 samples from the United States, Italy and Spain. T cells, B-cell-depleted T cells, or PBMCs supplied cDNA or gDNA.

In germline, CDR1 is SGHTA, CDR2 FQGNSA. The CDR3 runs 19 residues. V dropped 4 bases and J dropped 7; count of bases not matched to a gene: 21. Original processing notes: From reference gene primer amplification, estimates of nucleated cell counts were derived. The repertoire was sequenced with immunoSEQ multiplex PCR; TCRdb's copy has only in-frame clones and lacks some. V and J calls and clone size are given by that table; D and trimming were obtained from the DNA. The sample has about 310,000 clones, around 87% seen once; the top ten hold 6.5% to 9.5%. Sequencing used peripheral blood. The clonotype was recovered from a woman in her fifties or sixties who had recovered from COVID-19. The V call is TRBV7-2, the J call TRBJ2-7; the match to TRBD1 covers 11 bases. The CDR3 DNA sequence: TGTGCCAGCAGCTCCCACTCCCCGGCCTTCGGACAGGGGGCGGGGGAGCAGTACTTC. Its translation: CASSSHSPAFGQGAGEQYF.